In its sample, the clone carrying this T cell receptor beta chain was seen many times. TCRdb reprocessed the 5' RACE reads via MiXCR and lists one record per CDR3 protein. The sample includes fewer than 100,000 distinct CDR3 sequences, about a sixth of them seen just once. Germline V gene data show CDR1 as DFQATT and CDR2 as SNEGSKA (reference sequence). With 4 bases removed from V and 2 bases from J, the gap between germline ends came to 15 bases. CDR3 length: 15 residues. The sample is drawn from a study of early T cells in non-severe SARS-CoV-2 infection. The receptor's source is an adult who was a healthcare worker with PCR-confirmed SARS-CoV-2 infection or an uninfected control (not recorded which). Sequencing input: whole blood. The genes are TRBV20-1 and TRBJ2-1; D is undetermined. This CDR3 reads CSANPFPPTYNEQFF. CDR3 DNA sequence: TGCAGTGCTAACCCTTTCCCCCCCACCTACAATGAGCAGTTCTTC.